This T cell receptor (beta chain) was sequenced for a study of blood T cell repertoires in COVID-19. Study in general: Samples of COVID-19 (acute and convalescent) were obtained from the United States, Italy and Spain. PBMCs, B-cell-depleted T cells, or T cells provided the cDNA or gDNA that made up the material.

J lost 3 bases, V lost 1 base, and 6 bases had no gene match. The germline CDR1 and CDR2 sequences are SGHTS and YDEGEE. The CDR3 has 15 amino acids. Authors' data handling: Reference gene primers were amplified, and this amplification served to estimate nucleated cell counts. The protocol was immunoSEQ multiplex PCR, while the TCRdb copy is restricted to in-frame clones and leaves out a portion. Clonal size and the V and J genes are those of that table, whereas D and trimming came from the DNA. Of about 160,000 clones in the sample, roughly 93% were seen once. Material: peripheral blood. The receptor was isolated from a woman aged 50 to 60 with acute or convalescent COVID-19. The rearrangement links TRBV5-8 to TRBJ1-2; 7 bases are shared with TRBD1. CDR3 sequence (DNA): TGTGCCAGCAGCTTGTCCCTCAGGGGGGACTATGGCTACACCTTC. Protein sequence: CASSLSLRGDYGYTF. Using reference TRBV5-8 and TRBJ1-2 for the parts outside the CDR3, the full variable domain is EAGVTQSPTHLIKTRGQQATLRCSPISGHTSVYWYQQALGLGLQFLLWYDEGEERNRGNFPPRFSGRQFPNYSSELNVNALELEDSALYLCASSLSLRGDYGYTFGSGTRLTVV.